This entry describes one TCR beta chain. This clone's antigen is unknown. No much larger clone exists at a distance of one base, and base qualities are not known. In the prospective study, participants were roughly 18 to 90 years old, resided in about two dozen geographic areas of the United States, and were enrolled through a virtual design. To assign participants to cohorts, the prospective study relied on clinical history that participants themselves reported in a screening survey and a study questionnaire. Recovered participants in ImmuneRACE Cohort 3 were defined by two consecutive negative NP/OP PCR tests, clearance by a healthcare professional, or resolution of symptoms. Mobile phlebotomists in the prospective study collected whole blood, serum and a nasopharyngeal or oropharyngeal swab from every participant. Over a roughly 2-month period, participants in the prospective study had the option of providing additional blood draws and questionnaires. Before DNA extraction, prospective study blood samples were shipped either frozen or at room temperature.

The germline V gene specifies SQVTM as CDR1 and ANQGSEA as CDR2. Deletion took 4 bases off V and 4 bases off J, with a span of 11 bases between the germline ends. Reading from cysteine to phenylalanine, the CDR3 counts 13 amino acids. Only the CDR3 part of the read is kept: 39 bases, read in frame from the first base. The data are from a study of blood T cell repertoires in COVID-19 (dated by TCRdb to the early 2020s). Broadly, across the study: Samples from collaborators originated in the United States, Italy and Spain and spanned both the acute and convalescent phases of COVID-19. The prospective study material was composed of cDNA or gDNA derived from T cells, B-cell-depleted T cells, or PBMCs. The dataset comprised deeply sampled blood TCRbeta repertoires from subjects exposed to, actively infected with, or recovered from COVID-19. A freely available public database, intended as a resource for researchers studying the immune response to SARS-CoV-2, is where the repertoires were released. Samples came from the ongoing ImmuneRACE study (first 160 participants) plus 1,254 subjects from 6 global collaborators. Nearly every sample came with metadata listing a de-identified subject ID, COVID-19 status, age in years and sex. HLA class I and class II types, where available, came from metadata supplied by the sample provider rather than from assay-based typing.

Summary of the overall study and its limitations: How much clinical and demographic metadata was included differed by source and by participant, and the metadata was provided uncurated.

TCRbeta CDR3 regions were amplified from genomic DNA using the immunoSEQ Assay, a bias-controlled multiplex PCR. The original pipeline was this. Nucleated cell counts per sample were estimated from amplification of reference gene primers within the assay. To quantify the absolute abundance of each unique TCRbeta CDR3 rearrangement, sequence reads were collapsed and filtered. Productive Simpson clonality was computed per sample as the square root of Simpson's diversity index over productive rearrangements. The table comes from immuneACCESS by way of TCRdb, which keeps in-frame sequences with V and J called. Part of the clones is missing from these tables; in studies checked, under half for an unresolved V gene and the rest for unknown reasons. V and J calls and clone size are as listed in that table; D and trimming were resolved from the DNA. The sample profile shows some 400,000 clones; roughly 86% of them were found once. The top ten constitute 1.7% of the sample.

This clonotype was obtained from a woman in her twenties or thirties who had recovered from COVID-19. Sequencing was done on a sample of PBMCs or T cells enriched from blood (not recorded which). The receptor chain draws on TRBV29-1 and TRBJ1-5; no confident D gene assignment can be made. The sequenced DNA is TGCAGCGTTGGAGAGACAAAGAATCAGCCCCAGCATTTT. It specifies CSVGETKNQPQHF.